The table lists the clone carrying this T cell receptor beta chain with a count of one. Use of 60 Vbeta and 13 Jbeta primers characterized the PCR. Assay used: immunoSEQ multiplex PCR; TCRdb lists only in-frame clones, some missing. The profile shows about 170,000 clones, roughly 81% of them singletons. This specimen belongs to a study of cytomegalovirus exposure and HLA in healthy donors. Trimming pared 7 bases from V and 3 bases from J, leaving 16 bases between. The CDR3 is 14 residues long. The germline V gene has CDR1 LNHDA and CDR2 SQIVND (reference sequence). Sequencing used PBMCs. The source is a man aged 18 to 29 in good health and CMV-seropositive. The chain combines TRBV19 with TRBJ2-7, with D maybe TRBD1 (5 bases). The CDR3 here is CASKAGHFFYEQYF. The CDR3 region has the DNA TGTGCCAGTAAGGCCGGACACTTTTTCTACGAGCAGTACTTC.